The rows below give T cell receptor beta chains drawn from one sample of a study of T cells in Graves' hyperthyroidism and ophthalmopathy. MiXCR was run by TCRdb on the multiplex PCR reads, yielding one entry per CDR3 protein. The sample lists 350,000 or so distinct CDR3 sequences, 15% to 20% occurring once. Sequenced input: blood. The receptors originated from a woman aged 40 to 55 with Graves' ophthalmopathy. CDR3s include the opening cysteine and the closing phenylalanine or tryptophan. Fields, in order: D gene, V gene, J gene, CDR3 protein. D genes are given only for firm matches.

>TRBD1|TRBV18|TRBJ1-5
CASSPEGAYSNQPQHF
>.|TRBV6-1|TRBJ2-7
CASRIHQGIGPYEQYF
>.|TRBV4-3|TRBJ2-5
CASSQKEEETQYF
>.|TRBV10-3|TRBJ2-2
CAISESSSAPTGELFF
>.|TRBV20-1|TRBJ1-2
CSASFWTSGIYGYTF
>.|TRBV28|TRBJ2-7
CATRPEKGRYEQYF
>TRBD2|TRBV2|TRBJ2-7
CASSQRLAGGTYEQYF
>.|TRBV3-1|TRBJ2-7
CASSLKATPHYEQYF
>.|TRBV24-1|TRBJ1-2
CATSDTGNQNYGYTF
>TRBD2|TRBV12-3/TRBV12-4|TRBJ2-5
CASSPIAGGGETQYF
>TRBD1|TRBV24-1|TRBJ1-1
CATSGQGKAEAFF
>.|TRBV2|TRBJ1-2
CASSSARNYGYTF
>.|TRBV28|TRBJ1-1
CASSDPGPRNTEAFF
>TRBD1|TRBV7-2|TRBJ1-2
CASSANRGGHGYTF
>.|TRBV30|TRBJ1-2
CAWSVRVQGNYGYTF
>TRBD1|TRBV9|TRBJ2-2
CASSPQTGRLTGELFF